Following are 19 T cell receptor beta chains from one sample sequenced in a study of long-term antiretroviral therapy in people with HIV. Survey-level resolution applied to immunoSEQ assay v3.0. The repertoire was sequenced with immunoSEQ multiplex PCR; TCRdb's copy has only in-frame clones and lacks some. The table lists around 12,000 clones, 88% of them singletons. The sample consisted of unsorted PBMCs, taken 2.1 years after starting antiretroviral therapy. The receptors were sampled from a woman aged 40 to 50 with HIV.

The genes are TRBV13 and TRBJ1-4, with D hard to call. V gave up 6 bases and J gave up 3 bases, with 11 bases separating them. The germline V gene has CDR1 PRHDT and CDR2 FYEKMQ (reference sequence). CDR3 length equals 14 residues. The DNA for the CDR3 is TGTGCCAGCAGGGAGCTCCAAGCTAATGAAAAACTGTTTTTT. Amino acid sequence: CASRELQANEKLFF.

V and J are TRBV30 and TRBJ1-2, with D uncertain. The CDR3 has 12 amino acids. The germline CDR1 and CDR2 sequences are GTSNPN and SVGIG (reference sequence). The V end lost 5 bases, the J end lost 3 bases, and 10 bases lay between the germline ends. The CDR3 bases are TGTGCCTGGGAGATTCGTCACTATGGCTACACCTTC. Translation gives CAWEIRHYGYTF.

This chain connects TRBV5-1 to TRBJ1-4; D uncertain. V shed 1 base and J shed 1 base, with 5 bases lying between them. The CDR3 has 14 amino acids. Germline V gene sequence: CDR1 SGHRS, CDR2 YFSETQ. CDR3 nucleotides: TGCGCCAGCAGCTTGTTGGGAACTAATGAAAAACTGTTTTTT. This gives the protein CASSLLGTNEKLFF. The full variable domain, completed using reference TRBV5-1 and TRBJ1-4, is KAGVTQTPRYLIKTRGQQVTLSCSPISGHRSVSWYQQTPGQGLQFLFEYFSETQRNKGNFPGRFSGRQFSNSRSEMNVSTLELGDSALYLCASSLLGTNEKLFFGSGTQLSVL.

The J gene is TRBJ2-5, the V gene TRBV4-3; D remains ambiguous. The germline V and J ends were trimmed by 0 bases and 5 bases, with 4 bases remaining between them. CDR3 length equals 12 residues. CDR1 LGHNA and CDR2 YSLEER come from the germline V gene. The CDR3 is CASSQDWETQYF. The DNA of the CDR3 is TGCGCCAGCAGCCAAGATTGGGAGACCCAGTACTTC.

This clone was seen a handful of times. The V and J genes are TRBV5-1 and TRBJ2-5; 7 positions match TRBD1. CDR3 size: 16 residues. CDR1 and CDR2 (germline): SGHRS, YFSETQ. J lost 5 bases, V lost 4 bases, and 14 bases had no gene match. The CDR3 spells CASSPGDRADGETQYF. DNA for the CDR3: TGCGCCAGCAGCCCCGGCGACAGGGCCGACGGGGAGACCCAGTACTTC.

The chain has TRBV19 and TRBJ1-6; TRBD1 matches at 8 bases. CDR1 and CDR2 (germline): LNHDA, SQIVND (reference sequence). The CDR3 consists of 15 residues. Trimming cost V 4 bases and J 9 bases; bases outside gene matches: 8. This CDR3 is CASSTPGTGTSPLHF. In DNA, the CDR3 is TGTGCCAGTAGTACTCCCGGGACAGGAACTTCACCCCTCCACTTT.

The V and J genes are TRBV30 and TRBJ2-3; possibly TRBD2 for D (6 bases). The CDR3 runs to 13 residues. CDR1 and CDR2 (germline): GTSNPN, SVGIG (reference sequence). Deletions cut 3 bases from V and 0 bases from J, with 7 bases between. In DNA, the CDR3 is TGTGCCTGGAGCGGGAGCAGCACAGATACGCAGTATTTT. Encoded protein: CAWSGSSTDTQYF. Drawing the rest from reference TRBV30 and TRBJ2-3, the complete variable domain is SQTIHQWPATLVQPVGSPLSLECTVEGTSNPNLYWYRQAAGRGLQLLFYSVGIGQISSEVPQNLSASRPQDRQFILSSKKLLLSDSGFYLCAWSGSSTDTQYFGPGTRLTVL.

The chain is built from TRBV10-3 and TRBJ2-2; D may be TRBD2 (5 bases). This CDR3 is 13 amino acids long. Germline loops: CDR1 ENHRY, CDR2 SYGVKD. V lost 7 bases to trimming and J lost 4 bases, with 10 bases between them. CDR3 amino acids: CAIKGRGTGELFF. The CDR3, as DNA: TGTGCCATCAAGGGCCGGGGCACCGGGGAGCTGTTTTTT.

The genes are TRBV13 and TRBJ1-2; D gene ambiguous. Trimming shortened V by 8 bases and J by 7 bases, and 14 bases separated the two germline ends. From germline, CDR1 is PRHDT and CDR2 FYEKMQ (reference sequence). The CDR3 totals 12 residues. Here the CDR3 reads CASATGWSGYTF. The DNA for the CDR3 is TGTGCCAGCGCCACGGGTTGGTCTGGCTACACCTTC.

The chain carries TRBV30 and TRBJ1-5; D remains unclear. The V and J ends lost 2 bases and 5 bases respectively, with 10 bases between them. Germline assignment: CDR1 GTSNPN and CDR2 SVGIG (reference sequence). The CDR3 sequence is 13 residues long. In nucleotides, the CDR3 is TGTGCCTGGAGTCCCACGGCCGATCAGCCCCAGCATTTT. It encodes CAWSPTADQPQHF.

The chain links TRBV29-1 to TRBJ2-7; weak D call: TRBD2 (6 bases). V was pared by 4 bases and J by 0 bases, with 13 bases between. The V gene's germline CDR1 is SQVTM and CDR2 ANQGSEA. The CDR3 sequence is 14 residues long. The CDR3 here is CSVAPGRSSYEQYF. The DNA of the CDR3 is TGCAGCGTTGCCCCGGGGAGGAGCTCCTACGAGCAGTACTTC.

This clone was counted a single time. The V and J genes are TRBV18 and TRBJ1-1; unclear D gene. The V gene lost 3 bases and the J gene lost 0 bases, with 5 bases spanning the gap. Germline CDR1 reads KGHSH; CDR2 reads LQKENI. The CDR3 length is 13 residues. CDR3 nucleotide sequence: TGTGCCAGCTCACCTTCGATGAACACTGAAGCTTTCTTT. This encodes CASSPSMNTEAFF. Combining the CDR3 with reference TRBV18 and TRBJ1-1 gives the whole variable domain NAGVMQNPRHLVRRRGQEARLRCSPMKGHSHVYWYRQLPEEGLKFMVYLQKENIIDESGMPKERFSAEFPKEGPSILRIQQVVRGDSAAYFCASSPSMNTEAFFGQGTRLTVV.

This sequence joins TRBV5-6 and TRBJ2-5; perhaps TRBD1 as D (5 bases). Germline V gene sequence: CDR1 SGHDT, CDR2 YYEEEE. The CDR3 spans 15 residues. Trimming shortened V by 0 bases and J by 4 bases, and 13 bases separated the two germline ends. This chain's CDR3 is CASSLAGAGRETQYF. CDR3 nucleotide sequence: TGTGCCAGCAGCTTGGCTGGGGCAGGGCGAGAGACCCAGTACTTC.

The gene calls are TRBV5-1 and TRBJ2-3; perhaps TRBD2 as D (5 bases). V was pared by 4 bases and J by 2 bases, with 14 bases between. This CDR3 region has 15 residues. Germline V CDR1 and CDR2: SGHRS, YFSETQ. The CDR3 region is CASSVFGLSTDTQYF. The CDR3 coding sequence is TGCGCCAGCAGCGTTTTTGGACTGTCCACAGATACGCAGTATTTT.

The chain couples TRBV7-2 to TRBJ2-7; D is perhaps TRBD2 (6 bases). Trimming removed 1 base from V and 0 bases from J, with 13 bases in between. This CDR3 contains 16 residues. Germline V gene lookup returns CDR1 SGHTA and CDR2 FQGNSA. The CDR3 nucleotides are TGTGCCAGCAGCTTAGATTGGCGGGGCAGCTCCTACGAGCAGTACTTC. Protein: CASSLDWRGSSYEQYF.

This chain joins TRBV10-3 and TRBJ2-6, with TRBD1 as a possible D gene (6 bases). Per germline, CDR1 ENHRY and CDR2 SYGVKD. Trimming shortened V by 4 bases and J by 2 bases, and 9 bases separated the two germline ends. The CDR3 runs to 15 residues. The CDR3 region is CAISAEGAGANVLTF. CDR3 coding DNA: TGTGCCATCAGTGCTGAGGGGGCTGGGGCCAACGTCCTGACTTTC.

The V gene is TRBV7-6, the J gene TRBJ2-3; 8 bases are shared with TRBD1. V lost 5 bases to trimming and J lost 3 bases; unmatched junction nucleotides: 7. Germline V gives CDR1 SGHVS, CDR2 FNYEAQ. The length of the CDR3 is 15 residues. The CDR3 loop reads CASSQGQDRTDTQYF. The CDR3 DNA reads TGTGCCAGCAGCCAGGGACAGGATAGGACAGATACGCAGTATTTT.

Here the CDR3 DNA reads TGTGCCTGGAGTGTAGTACGTGGAGCTGGCGGAGCTTTCTTT. It is translated as CAWSVVRGAGGAFF. The genes are TRBV30 and TRBJ1-1; D not certain. V dropped 0 bases and J dropped 10 bases, with 18 bases sitting between them. The CDR3 has 14 amino acids. Germline V gives CDR1 GTSNPN, CDR2 SVGIG (reference sequence).

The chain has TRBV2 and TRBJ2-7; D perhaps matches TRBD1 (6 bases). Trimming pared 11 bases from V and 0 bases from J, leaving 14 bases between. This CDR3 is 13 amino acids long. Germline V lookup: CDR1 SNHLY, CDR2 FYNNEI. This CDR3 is CAVTGMDSYEQYF. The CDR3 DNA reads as TGTGCCGTAACAGGGATGGACTCCTACGAGCAGTACTTC.